The source of this T cell receptor (beta chain) is a study of CD8 T cells in Susac syndrome. CD8+ and CD4+ T cells from blood underwent TCR beta sequencing. Negative isolation yielded CD4+ and CD8+ T cells, and FACS enriched TEMRA cells. Overall study results and limits: Across the total CD8+ repertoires, approximately 15 Susac-specific public clones were detected, and across the CD8+ TEMRA repertoires, a few such clones were detected.

A word on this clonotype: Its specificity is unknown.

RNA, at about 0.45 to 1 ug, was reverse transcribed with random hexamers. MiXCR, applied by TCRdb to the immunoSEQ multiplex PCR reads, yields one record per CDR3 protein. The repertoire includes approximately 100,000 distinct CDR3 sequences, around 94% of them detected once, and about 0.41% sits in the top ten. V was trimmed by 4 bases and J by 0 bases, leaving 14 bases between them. The CDR3 covers 16 residues. Germline loops: CDR1 LGHDT, CDR2 YNNKEL (reference sequence). Specimen: CD8+ T cells from PBMCs. The chain recombines TRBV3-1 with TRBJ2-3, with D unresolved. The source of this sequence is a human donor with Susac syndrome. CDR3 DNA sequence: TGTGCCAGCAGCCGCCACGACTCGACTAGCACAGATACGCAGTATTTT. Encoded protein: CASSRHDSTSTDTQYF.